These 32 T cell receptor beta chains were all obtained from the same sample, sequenced in a study of control samples from healthy donors and cancer patients. Assay used: immunoSEQ multiplex PCR; TCRdb lists only in-frame clones, some missing. There are under 150,000 clones in the sample; 80% to 90% occur only once, and around 1.1% lies in the top ten. The specimen sequenced was PBMCs. These receptor sequences come from a woman between 50 and 59 years old with colorectal cancer.

V is TRBV3-1 (or the pseudogene TRBV3-2) and J is TRBJ2-7; 7 bases align to TRBD1. V lost 4 bases and J lost 0; bases outside the gene matches: 3. Germline CDR1 reads LGHDT; CDR2 reads YNNKEL (reference sequence). The CDR3 runs 14 residues. CDR3 loop: CASSRRDSSYEQYF. DNA of the CDR3: TGTGCCAGCAGCCGTCGGGACAGCTCCTACGAGCAGTACTTC.

The chain carries TRBV6-5 and TRBJ2-5; D unresolved. Germline CDR1 and CDR2: MNHEY and SVGAGI. V was trimmed by 6 bases and J by 4 bases, leaving 15 bases between them. The CDR3 is 14 amino acids. CDR3 sequence reads: CASRPPARGETQYF. Here the CDR3 DNA reads TGTGCCAGCAGACCTCCAGCGAGAGGAGAGACCCAGTACTTC.

The chain joins TRBV5-8 to TRBJ1-1; D not resolved. This CDR3 has 15 amino acids. The ends were cut back, 7 bases at V and 5 bases at J, with 21 bases in the middle. Germline CDR1 SGHTS, CDR2 YDEGEE. The DNA for the CDR3 is TGTGCCAGCGTTTTAAGTGGTCTAGTGGGGACTGAAGCTTTCTTT. It is translated as CASVLSGLVGTEAFF.

The chain joins TRBV19 to TRBJ2-7, with 7 bases that match TRBD1. The CDR3 length is 13 residues. V shed 8 bases, J shed 0 bases, and the junction held 4 bases outside the gene matches. Germline V lookup: CDR1 LNHDA, CDR2 SQIVND (reference sequence). The CDR3 spells CASGQENSYEQYF. The CDR3 DNA is TGTGCCAGTGGACAGGAAAACTCCTACGAGCAGTACTTC.

The chain carries TRBV5-4 and TRBJ2-7; 8 bases match TRBD1. This CDR3 contains 14 residues. Germline V gene sequence: CDR1 SGHNT, CDR2 YYREEE (reference sequence). J gave up 2 bases and V 5 bases, and 6 bases lay outside the gene matches. The CDR3 region is CASRKDRGTYEQYF. CDR3 nucleotides: TGTGCCAGCAGGAAAGACAGGGGCACCTACGAGCAGTACTTC.

For the CDR3, the DNA is TGTGCCAGCAAAACAACCCGGCTAGGGGCCGGGGAGCTGTTTTTT. As protein: CASKTTRLGAGELFF. The chain links TRBV2 to TRBJ2-2, with D possibly TRBD1 on 5 matching bases. Looked up from germline, CDR1 is SNHLY and CDR2 is FYNNEI. V shed 7 bases and J shed 6 bases, with 18 bases lying between them. The CDR3 covers 15 residues.

The rearrangement links TRBV2 to TRBJ1-5, with 7 bases fitting TRBD1. CDR1 is SNHLY, CDR2 FYNNEI, per germline. The CDR3 length is 18 residues. V lost 5 bases to trimming and J lost 2 bases; unmatched junction nucleotides: 15. CDR3 DNA: TGTGCCAGCAGTCCCCCGGACAGGCCTTTCGAAGGCAATCAGCCCCAGCATTTT. Its protein product is CASSPPDRPFEGNQPQHF.

For this clone: Distinct nucleotide sequences in the sample also encode this CDR3. This rearrangement joins TRBV3-1 (or the pseudogene TRBV3-2) to TRBJ2-1; no reliable D call. This CDR3 is built from 12 residues. V lost 4 bases, J lost 6 bases, and 7 bases lay in between. Germline CDR1 and CDR2: LGHDT and YNNKEL (reference sequence). CDR3 residues: CASSPPGNEQFF. The CDR3 region has the DNA TGTGCCAGCAGCCCCCCGGGCAATGAGCAGTTCTTC.

The chain links TRBV2 to TRBJ2-1; 13 positions match TRBD2. Trimming took 5 bases from V and 0 from J; bases not matched to a gene: 1. The CDR3 is 16 residues long. Per the germline V gene, CDR1 is SNHLY and CDR2 is FYNNEI. This CDR3 is CASSRTSGSSYNEQFF. DNA of the CDR3: TGTGCCAGCAGTCGGACTAGCGGGAGCTCCTACAATGAGCAGTTCTTC.

The chain combines TRBV19 with TRBJ2-5; 8 positions agree with TRBD2. The V gene's germline CDR1 is LNHDA and CDR2 SQIVND (reference sequence). This CDR3 has 14 amino acids. Losses at the gene ends were 5 bases for V and 5 bases for J; bases not matched to a gene: 7. CDR3 residues: CASSGQAGAETQYF. In DNA form, the CDR3 reads TGTGCCAGTAGTGGCCAAGCGGGGGCGGAGACCCAGTACTTC. Looking up the rest from reference TRBV19 and TRBJ2-5 gives the full variable domain: DGGITQSPKYLFRKEGQNVTLSCEQNLNHDAMYWYRQDPGQGLRLIYYSQIVNDFQKGDIAEGYSVSREKKESFPLTVTSAQKNPTAFYLCASSGQAGAETQYFGPGTRLLVL.

The chain recombines TRBV5-1 with TRBJ2-1; 7 bases fit TRBD1. The germline gives CDR1 SGHRS, CDR2 YFSETQ. The CDR3 has 15 residues. Trimming removed 0 bases from V and 6 bases from J; junction bases left unmatched: 6. The CDR3 sequence is CASSLGPRDSNEQFF. Written as DNA, the CDR3 is TGCGCCAGCAGCTTGGGACCCCGGGACAGCAATGAGCAGTTCTTC.

The chain employs TRBV5-1 and TRBJ2-7; tentative D call: TRBD1 (6 bases). CDR1 and CDR2 from the germline V gene are SGHRS and YFSETQ. V was trimmed by 2 bases and J by 6 bases, leaving 18 bases between them. The CDR3 length is 15 residues. CDR3 bases: TGCGCCAGCAGCTTAGATCCGGGACAAAGGGCCGAGCAGTACTTC. This translates into CASSLDPGQRAEQYF.

The chain joins TRBV6-6 to TRBJ1-2; D may be TRBD1 (6 bases). There are 14 residues in the CDR3. Germline loops: CDR1 MNHNY, CDR2 SVGAGI (reference sequence). V lost 6 bases and J lost 1, with 12 bases in between. The CDR3 bases are TGTGCCAGCAGACGGACAGCCAATAACTATGGCTACACCTTC. Translating it yields CASRRTANNYGYTF.

The chain is built from TRBV6-5 and TRBJ2-7; D is ambiguous. This CDR3 contains 13 residues. V was clipped by 10 bases and J by 2 bases, with 15 bases between them. The germline V gene encodes CDR1 MNHEY and CDR2 SVGAGI. CDR3 in amino acids: CANSTPMPYEQYF. The CDR3 bases are TGTGCCAACTCGACTCCCATGCCCTACGAGCAGTACTTC.

The chain has TRBV5-1 and TRBJ1-1; D gene ambiguous. V lost 0 bases, J lost 0 bases, and 15 bases lay in between. This CDR3 region has 17 residues. The V gene's germline CDR1 is SGHRS and CDR2 YFSETQ. CDR3 DNA sequence: TGCGCCAGCAGCTTGGCCGGGCCGAACCCAATGAACACTGAAGCTTTCTTT. Its protein product is CASSLAGPNPMNTEAFF.

DNA of the CDR3: TGTGCCAGTAGTATGGGACAGTCCTATGGCTACACCTTC. It translates to CASSMGQSYGYTF. The rearrangement joins TRBV19 to TRBJ1-2; TRBD1 aligns across 7 bases. The CDR3 extends over 13 amino acids. Germline V gives CDR1 LNHDA, CDR2 SQIVND (reference sequence). V was pared by 3 bases and J by 4 bases, with 2 bases of the junction left unmatched.

This chain connects TRBV5-1 to TRBJ1-6; no definite D call. CDR3 length: 15 amino acids. CDR1 and CDR2 (germline): SGHRS, YFSETQ. The germline V and J ends were trimmed by 0 bases and 4 bases, with 8 bases remaining between them. CDR3 nucleotide sequence: TGCGCCAGCAGCTTGGAGGTCAGTTATAATTCACCCCTCCACTTT. Its protein is CASSLEVSYNSPLHF.

This chain links TRBV5-6 with TRBJ2-2; 10 bases align to TRBD2. This CDR3 comprises 16 residues. The germline CDR1 and CDR2 sequences are SGHDT and YYEEEE. V lost 2 bases and J lost 6; bases outside the gene matches: 7. CDR3 in amino acids: CASSFTSGAGAGELFF. The CDR3 DNA sequence: TGTGCCAGCAGCTTCACTAGCGGGGCAGGGGCCGGGGAGCTGTTTTTT.

J is TRBJ2-2 and V is TRBV6-5; D is undetermined. CDR3 length: 14 residues. V was pared by 0 bases and J by 8 bases, with 10 bases between. Germline V gives CDR1 MNHEY, CDR2 SVGAGI. This CDR3 is CASSYSGPPGELFF. CDR3 nucleotide sequence: TGTGCCAGCAGTTACTCGGGTCCTCCTGGGGAGCTGTTTTTT.

V and J are TRBV27 and TRBJ1-5, with 10 bases that match TRBD1. Germline loops: CDR1 MNHEY, CDR2 SMNVEV (reference sequence). After removal of 4 bases from V and 6 bases from J, the junction contained 6 bases not matched to a gene. The CDR3 covers 15 residues. Here the CDR3 reads CASSSGTGVSQPQHF. As DNA, the CDR3 is TGTGCCAGCAGTTCGGGGACAGGGGTTTCTCAGCCCCAGCATTTT.

The CDR3 reads CASTVGLGYEQYF. The CDR3 nucleotides read TGCGCCAGCACGGTGGGCTTAGGGTACGAGCAGTACTTC. V is TRBV5-1 and J is TRBJ2-7; no definite D call. Trimming shortened V by 6 bases and J by 4 bases, and 14 bases separated the two germline ends. CDR1 is SGHRS, CDR2 YFSETQ, per germline. The CDR3 is made up of 13 amino acids. The full variable domain, in which reference TRBV5-1 and TRBJ2-7 provide the parts outside the CDR3, is KAGVTQTPRYLIKTRGQQVTLSCSPISGHRSVSWYQQTPGQGLQFLFEYFSETQRNKGNFPGRFSGRQFSNSRSEMNVSTLELGDSALYLCASTVGLGYEQYFGPGTRLTVT.

This chain links TRBV16 with TRBJ1-5; maybe TRBD1 (5 bases). The germline V and J ends were trimmed by 2 bases and 4 bases, with 9 bases remaining between them. The CDR3 is made up of 14 amino acids. CDR1 and CDR2 (germline): KGHSY, FQNENV. The CDR3 DNA reads as TGTGCCAGCAGCCAAAGAGCAGGGAATCAGCCCCAGCATTTT. Amino acids: CASSQRAGNQPQHF.

This chain joins TRBV18 and TRBJ2-2; D possibly corresponds to TRBD1 (5 bases). The CDR3 covers 15 residues. Deletions cut 1 base from V and 4 bases from J, with 10 bases between. CDR1 is KGHSH and CDR2 is LQKENI in the germline V gene. As DNA, the CDR3 is TGTGCCAGCTCACCACTCCAGGGTCGCACCGGGGAGCTGTTTTTT. It yields the protein CASSPLQGRTGELFF.

This clone was seen just once. The chain is built from TRBV19 and TRBJ1-1; D not certain. CDR1 is LNHDA, CDR2 SQIVND, per germline (reference sequence). The CDR3 covers 15 residues. V lost 4 bases and J lost 4, with 16 bases in between. DNA for the CDR3: TGTGCCAGTAGTACAAGCGCCCAGGCCGGCACTGAAGCTTTCTTT. Translated, it gives CASSTSAQAGTEAFF.

The chain has TRBV7-2 and TRBJ1-1; D call uncertain. Germline V CDR1 and CDR2: SGHTA, FQGNSA. With 1 base removed from V and 0 bases from J, the gap between germline ends came to 9 bases. CDR3 length equals 15 residues. CDR3 residues: CASSLVPKMNTEAFF. In DNA form, the CDR3 reads TGTGCCAGCAGCTTAGTTCCGAAAATGAACACTGAAGCTTTCTTT.

The J gene is TRBJ2-3, the V gene TRBV6-1; D is possibly TRBD2 (5 bases). This CDR3 region has 16 residues. The ends were cut back, 0 bases at V and 2 bases at J, with 12 bases in the middle. Germline CDR1 MNHNS, CDR2 SASEGT. CDR3 sequence reads: CASSEAWLADTDTQYF. CDR3 sequence (DNA): TGTGCCAGCAGTGAAGCTTGGCTAGCCGACACAGATACGCAGTATTTT.

This clone was recorded only once. This chain uses TRBV7-6 with TRBJ2-7; D is perhaps TRBD2 (5 bases). The CDR3 totals 14 residues. V was trimmed by 5 bases and J by 2 bases, leaving 13 bases between them. Germline CDR1 reads SGHVS; CDR2 reads FNYEAQ. The CDR3, as DNA: TGTGCCAGCAGCGTCAGCCGGGGTACCTACGAGCAGTACTTC. Amino acid sequence: CASSVSRGTYEQYF.

V usage is TRBV28 and J usage is TRBJ1-5; possible D gene TRBD1, 5 bases. CDR1 MDHEN and CDR2 SYDVKM come from the germline V gene. V was trimmed by 6 bases and J by 0 bases, leaving 15 bases between them. This CDR3 has 16 amino acids. Here the CDR3 DNA reads TGTGCCAGCAGGGTGGGAGGGGACTATAGCAATCAGCCCCAGCATTTT. Its translation: CASRVGGDYSNQPQHF.

The chain is built from TRBV3-1 (or the pseudogene TRBV3-2) and TRBJ2-5; 7 bases agree with TRBD1. Germline CDR1 is LGHDT and CDR2 is YNNKEL (reference sequence). V lost 4 bases and J lost 5; bases outside the gene matches: 7. The CDR3 loop spans 14 amino acids. The CDR3, as DNA: TGTGCCAGCAGCCGGGACAGTAGTGTCGAGACCCAGTACTTC. The encoded protein is CASSRDSSVETQYF.

In the case of this clone: The same CDR3 can be traced to other DNA sequences in this sample. The gene calls are TRBV5-1 and TRBJ2-1; 9 nucleotides agree with TRBD2. The CDR3 length is 15 residues. Germline V gene data show CDR1 as SGHRS and CDR2 as YFSETQ. V shed 1 base and J 5 bases; nucleotides not matched to a gene: 4. As DNA, the CDR3 is TGCGCCAGCAGCTTGTGGGGACTAGCCAACAATGAGCAGTTCTTC. Protein sequence: CASSLWGLANNEQFF.

The rearrangement joins TRBV7-9 to TRBJ1-2, with D hard to call. V was cut by 6 bases and J by 8 bases, with 13 bases left in between. The germline gives CDR1 SEHNR, CDR2 FQNEAQ (reference sequence). The CDR3 spans 12 residues. The CDR3, as DNA: TGTGCCAGCAGTAGGTCCTTGGGGGGCTACACCTTC. Protein: CASSRSLGGYTF. Filled out from reference TRBV7-9 and TRBJ1-2, the complete variable domain reads DTGVSQNPRHKITKRGQNVTFRCDPISEHNRLYWYRQTLGQGPEFLTYFQNEAQLEKSRLLSDRFSAERPKGSFSTLEIQRTEQGDSAMYLCASSRSLGGYTFGSGTRLTVV.

The V gene is TRBV19, the J gene TRBJ1-4, with 10 nucleotides matching TRBD1. This CDR3 spans 18 amino acids. V shed 5 bases and J 6 bases; nucleotides not matched to a gene: 15. Germline values: CDR1 LNHDA, CDR2 SQIVND (reference sequence). The CDR3 region is CASSPRTAQTGGDEKLFF. The CDR3 DNA sequence: TGTGCCAGTAGTCCCCGCACCGCTCAGACAGGGGGCGATGAAAAACTGTTTTTT.